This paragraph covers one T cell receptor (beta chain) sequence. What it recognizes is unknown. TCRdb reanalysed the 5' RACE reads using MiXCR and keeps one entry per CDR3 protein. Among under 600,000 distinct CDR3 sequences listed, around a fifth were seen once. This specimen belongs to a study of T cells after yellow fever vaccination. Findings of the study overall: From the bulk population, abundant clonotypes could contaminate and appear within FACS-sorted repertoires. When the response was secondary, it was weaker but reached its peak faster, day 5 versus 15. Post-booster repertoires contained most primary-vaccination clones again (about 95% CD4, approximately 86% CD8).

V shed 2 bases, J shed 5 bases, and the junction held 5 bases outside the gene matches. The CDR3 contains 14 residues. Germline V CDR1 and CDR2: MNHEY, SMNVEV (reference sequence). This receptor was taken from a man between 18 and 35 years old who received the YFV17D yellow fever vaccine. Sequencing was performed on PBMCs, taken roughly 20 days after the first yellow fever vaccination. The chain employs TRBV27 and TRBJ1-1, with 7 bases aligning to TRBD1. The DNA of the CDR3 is TGTGCCAGCAGTTTAGGACAGGTGAGGACTGAAGCTTTCTTT. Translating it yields CASSLGQVRTEAFF.